This TCR beta chain was identified in a study of T cell repertoires in cytomegalovirus infection. Study details: Well-studied HLA-B-restricted CMV epitopes were used in the study alongside recently identified HLA-C-restricted ones. Based on public TCR beta signatures, there were indications of CMV infection and of a matching HLA type. Study findings and constraints: The study identified carriers of CMV plus the relevant HLA from cumulative public TCR beta family frequency. What dominated the ex vivo response were HLA-C-restricted CMV-specific TCR beta clonotypes.

V lost 11 bases to trimming and J lost 8 bases, with 16 bases between them. Germline values: CDR1 MNHEY, CDR2 SMNVEV (reference sequence). The CDR3 spans 12 residues. About this clonotype itself: Its specificity is unknown.

In TCRdb, the reads were re-called with MiXCR into one record per CDR3 protein. The table shows over 50,000 distinct CDR3 sequences, with 20% to 25% occurring only once. V is TRBV27 and J is TRBJ2-1; D unresolved. This TCR derives from a human donor in good health (CMV status not recorded). Some clones in this sample may be carry-over from other donors' samples. The source was CD8+ T cells from cultured PBMCs, collected from culture after CMV antigen stimulation. CDR3 coding DNA: TGTGCCGTCCACTGGGGTTTAGATGAGCAGTTCTTC. Translating it yields CAVHWGLDEQFF.